The 30 T cell receptor beta chains below all came from one sample that was sequenced in a study of blood T cell repertoires in COVID-19. The protocol was immunoSEQ multiplex PCR, while the TCRdb copy is restricted to in-frame clones and leaves out a portion. The table lists some 74,000 clones, 70% to 80% of them singletons. Input material: peripheral blood. The receptors originated from a human donor in a cohort sampled during active COVID-19.

The V gene is TRBV5-4, the J gene TRBJ1-4; 9 bases map to TRBD1. Germline V gene data show CDR1 as SGHNT and CDR2 as YYREEE (reference sequence). The CDR3 runs 15 residues. J lost 3 bases, V lost 1 base, and 1 base had no gene match. CDR3 coding DNA: TGTGCCAGCAGCTTGACAGGGGGCGCTAATGAAAAACTGTTTTTT. Translating it yields CASSLTGGANEKLFF.

The chain couples TRBV9 to TRBJ1-3; D possibly corresponds to TRBD1 (5 bases). V lost 0 bases, J lost 4 bases, and 14 bases lay in between. CDR1 and CDR2 from the germline V gene are SGDLS and YYNGEE. The CDR3 loop spans 16 amino acids. The CDR3 sequence: CASSVASAGRGNTIYF. The DNA for the CDR3 is TGTGCCAGCAGCGTAGCCTCGGCAGGGCGAGGAAACACCATATATTTT.

The chain is built from TRBV18 and TRBJ2-7, with 7 bases aligning to TRBD2. After removal of 1 base from V and 4 bases from J, the junction contained 4 bases not matched to a gene. CDR3 length: 14 amino acids. Germline CDR1 and CDR2: KGHSH and LQKENI. CDR3 amino acids: CASSPRPSGYEQYV. CDR3 nucleotides: TGTGCCAGCTCACCACGGCCTAGCGGATACGAGCAGTACGTC.

The gene calls are TRBV7-3 and TRBJ2-1, with 8 bases lining up with TRBD2. Trimming at V came to 2 bases and at J to 9 bases, leaving 9 bases not matched to a gene. The CDR3 runs 15 residues. The germline gives CDR1 SGHTA, CDR2 FQGTGA. The chain's CDR3 is CASSLVSGSAAEQFF. As DNA, the CDR3 is TGTGCCAGCAGCTTAGTCAGCGGGAGTGCGGCTGAGCAGTTCTTC.

The chain is built from TRBV11-2 and TRBJ1-1; tentatively, D is TRBD1 (5 bases). This CDR3 contains 13 residues. Deletions cut 4 bases from V and 0 bases from J, with 6 bases between. CDR1 is SGHAT, CDR2 FQNNGV, per germline. The CDR3 spells CASSSTVNTEAFF. The CDR3 DNA reads TGTGCCAGCAGCTCGACAGTGAACACTGAAGCTTTCTTT. The complete variable domain, with remaining parts taken from reference TRBV11-2 and TRBJ1-1, reads EAGVAQSPRYKIIEKRQSVAFWCNPISGHATLYWYQQILGQGPKLLIQFQNNGVVDDSQLPKDRFSAERLKGVDSTLKIQPAKLEDSAVYLCASSSTVNTEAFFGQGTRLTVV.

V gene TRBV6-2 or TRBV6-3 combines with J gene TRBJ2-5; a possible D gene is TRBD2 (5 bases). The germline V gene has CDR1 MNHEY and CDR2 SVGEGT. V was shortened by 2 bases and J by 5 bases, with 12 bases between the two germline ends. There are 14 residues in the CDR3. CDR3 sequence: CASSYVGVRETQYF. The CDR3 DNA reads TGTGCCAGCAGTTACGTCGGGGTTCGGGAGACCCAGTACTTC.

The chain has TRBV7-6 and TRBJ1-1; the match to TRBD1 covers 9 bases. The CDR3 sequence is 17 residues long. V dropped 2 bases and J dropped 3; count of bases not matched to a gene: 10. Germline-derived CDR1 and CDR2 are SGHVS and FNYEAQ. The CDR3 spells CASSLSEQGAGDTEAFF. CDR3 DNA sequence: TGTGCCAGCAGCTTAAGCGAACAGGGGGCGGGTGACACTGAAGCTTTCTTT.

The rearrangement uses TRBV6-5 and TRBJ1-4; tentatively, D is TRBD1 (5 bases). CDR3 length equals 13 residues. V was trimmed by 8 bases and J by 6 bases, leaving 13 bases between them. CDR1 is MNHEY, CDR2 SVGAGI, per germline. The CDR3, as DNA: TGTGCCAGCCGCAGACAGTGGGATGAAAAACTGTTTTTT. As protein: CASRRQWDEKLFF.

V is TRBV28 and J is TRBJ1-4, with TRBD1 matching over 8 bases. The ends lost 4 bases at V and 5 bases at J; junction bases unmatched: 6. This CDR3 contains 15 residues. The germline gives CDR1 MDHEN, CDR2 SYDVKM. The CDR3 coding sequence is TGTGCCAGCAGTTCCGCCGGGACAGGCAATGAAAAACTGTTTTTT. This codes for CASSSAGTGNEKLFF.

V is TRBV5-4 and J is TRBJ2-2, with TRBD1 identical over 10 bases. This CDR3 has 14 amino acids. The trim removed 4 bases at V and 7 bases at J, leaving 4 bases unmatched. Looked up from germline, CDR1 is SGHNT and CDR2 is YYREEE (reference sequence). CDR3 DNA sequence: TGTGCCAGCAGCCCGGGACAGGGGTTCGGGGAGCTGTTTTTT. Its protein is CASSPGQGFGELFF.

This chain links TRBV7-8 with TRBJ2-7; 7 nucleotides match TRBD2. Trimming removed 1 base from V and 0 bases from J; junction bases left unmatched: 0. Looked up from germline, CDR1 is SGHVS and CDR2 is FQNEAQ. This CDR3 has 14 residues. CDR3 residues: CASSLGTSSYEQYV. The CDR3, as DNA: TGTGCCAGCAGCTTAGGGACTAGCTCCTACGAGCAGTACGTC.

The chain links TRBV5-4 to TRBJ2-6; 9 nucleotides match TRBD1. Germline loops: CDR1 SGHNT, CDR2 YYREEE (reference sequence). The CDR3 runs to 18 residues. The junction had 8 bases not matched to a gene; V was cut back by 4 bases and J by 0 bases. The CDR3: CASSLGGQGSSGANVLTF. CDR3 sequence (DNA): TGTGCCAGCAGCCTTGGGGGACAGGGAAGCTCTGGGGCCAACGTCCTGACTTTC.

This chain connects TRBV24-1 to TRBJ2-2; 8 bases agree with TRBD2. From germline, CDR1 is KGHDR and CDR2 SFDVKD. This CDR3 comprises 16 residues. With V trimmed by 3 bases and J by 4 bases, 6 bases remained unmatched. As DNA, the CDR3 is TGTGCCACCAGTGATCTCGGGACTAGTTTCACCGGGGAGCTGTTTTTT. It yields the protein CATSDLGTSFTGELFF.

The chain is built from TRBV12-3 or TRBV12-4 and TRBJ1-1; D unclear. With 10 bases removed from V and 3 bases from J, the gap between germline ends came to 12 bases. This CDR3 is built from 12 residues. CDR3 coding DNA: TGTGCCATCAATCGGGGAGACACTGAAGCTTTCTTT. This encodes CAINRGDTEAFF.

For the CDR3, the DNA is TGTGCCAGCAGGAGGGATGGATTTCTTAATGAAAAACTGTTTTTT. This encodes CASRRDGFLNEKLFF. The rearrangement links TRBV2 to TRBJ1-4; unclear D gene. V was pared by 6 bases and J by 4 bases, with 15 bases between. Germline V gene data show CDR1 as SNHLY and CDR2 as FYNNEI. This CDR3 comprises 15 residues. Supplemented by reference TRBV2 and TRBJ1-4, the full variable domain reads EPEVTQTPSHQVTQMGQEVILRCVPISNHLYFYWYRQILGQKVEFLVSFYNNEISEKSEIFDDQFSVERPDGSNFTLKIRSTKLEDSAMYFCASRRDGFLNEKLFFGSGTQLSVL.

CDR3 in DNA: TGTGCCAGCAGCTTAGGACCCCAGGGATGGGCGGCTGAAGCTTTCTTT. It codes for CASSLGPQGWAAEAFF. The V gene is TRBV7-9, the J gene TRBJ1-1; D perhaps matches TRBD1 (5 bases). CDR1 and CDR2 (germline): SEHNR, FQNEAQ (reference sequence). V was cut by 1 base and J by 6 bases, with 18 bases left in between. The length of the CDR3 is 16 residues. Filled out from reference TRBV7-9 and TRBJ1-1, the complete variable domain reads DTGVSQNPRHKITKRGQNVTFRCDPISEHNRLYWYRQTLGQGPEFLTYFQNEAQLEKSRLLSDRFSAERPKGSFSTLEIQRTEQGDSAMYLCASSLGPQGWAAEAFFGQGTRLTVV.

The CDR3 region is CASSFGGALWHTQYF. In DNA, the CDR3 is TGTGCCAGCAGTTTCGGGGGGGCCCTTTGGCATACGCAGTATTTT. The chain links TRBV27 to TRBJ2-3, with 8 positions matching TRBD2. The CDR3 length is 15 residues. V shed 3 bases, J shed 7 bases, and the junction held 9 bases outside the gene matches. Per germline, CDR1 MNHEY and CDR2 SMNVEV (reference sequence).

The CDR3 DNA reads as TGTGCCAGCAGTTACTCGACTGGGCCCCGGAGGGCTTTCTTT. It specifies CASSYSTGPRRAFF. This chain connects TRBV6-2 or TRBV6-3 to TRBJ1-1; D gene unclear. The CDR3 spans 14 residues. Per germline, CDR1 MNHEY and CDR2 SVGEGT. The germline V and J ends were trimmed by 0 bases and 11 bases, with 16 bases remaining between them.

J is TRBJ1-5 and V is TRBV15, with a possible D match to TRBD1 (6 bases). V was shortened by 5 bases and J by 0 bases, with 11 bases between the two germline ends. Germline V gene data show CDR1 as LNHNV and CDR2 as YYDKDF (reference sequence). This CDR3 region has 15 residues. Here the CDR3 DNA reads TGTGCCACCAGCCCCGGGACACCTAGCAATCAGCCCCAGCATTTT. As protein: CATSPGTPSNQPQHF.

Remarks on this clone: Other DNA sequences of this sample code for an identical CDR3. The chain carries TRBV2 and TRBJ1-2; 7 nucleotides align to TRBD1. There are 13 residues in the CDR3. V lost 6 bases to trimming and J lost 3 bases; unmatched junction nucleotides: 4. Looked up from germline, CDR1 is SNHLY and CDR2 is FYNNEI. CDR3 nucleotides: TGTGCCAGCAGGAGGGACAGAGACTATGGCTACACCTTC. Translation gives CASRRDRDYGYTF.

V is TRBV3-1 (or the pseudogene TRBV3-2) and J is TRBJ2-7; D might be TRBD2 (5 bases). The CDR3 sequence is 18 residues long. V gave up 0 bases and J gave up 4 bases, with 22 bases separating them. Germline assignment: CDR1 LGHDT and CDR2 YNNKEL (reference sequence). CDR3 protein: CASSQERLAEDLTYEQYV. The CDR3 DNA is TGTGCCAGCAGCCAAGAAAGACTGGCGGAGGACTTGACGTACGAGCAGTACGTC.

The chain is built from TRBV15 and TRBJ1-5; TRBD1 matches at 9 bases. CDR1 is LNHNV and CDR2 is YYDKDF in the germline V gene (reference sequence). This CDR3 comprises 13 residues. J lost 6 bases, V lost 6 bases, and 3 bases had no gene match. The CDR3 DNA reads TGTGCCACCAGAAGACAGGGGGGTCAGCCCCAGCATTTT. It yields the protein CATRRQGGQPQHF.

In this sample, this clone turned up a few times. V and J are TRBV7-2 and TRBJ1-3; no clear D. The CDR3 contains 15 residues. Germline V gives CDR1 SGHTA, CDR2 FQGNSA. Trimming took 1 base from V and 1 from J, leaving 8 bases between them. CDR3 loop: CASSLELSSGNTIYF. The CDR3 DNA reads as TGTGCCAGCAGCTTAGAGCTTAGTTCTGGAAACACCATATATTTT.

The J gene is TRBJ1-2, the V gene TRBV9; TRBD1 aligns across 9 bases. The CDR3 contains 15 residues. CDR1 SGDLS and CDR2 YYNGEE come from the germline V gene. Germline trimming cut 0 bases from V and 2 bases from J; bases unmatched to any gene: 2. In DNA, the CDR3 is TGTGCCAGCAGCGTAGCTGGACAGGGGAACTATGGCTACACCTTC. It translates to CASSVAGQGNYGYTF.

The chain is built from TRBV18 and TRBJ2-1, with 9 bases identical to TRBD2. Looked up from germline, CDR1 is KGHSH and CDR2 is LQKENI. V trimming: 3 bases; J trimming: 4 bases; junction bases outside the gene matches: 13. The CDR3 is 18 amino acids. The CDR3, as DNA: TGTGCCAGCTCACCGTCGCTACTAGCGGGTCTAACTTACAATGAGCAGTTCTTC. Protein sequence: CASSPSLLAGLTYNEQFF.

V and J are TRBV6-2 or TRBV6-3 and TRBJ2-3; D possibly corresponds to TRBD2 (5 bases). The CDR3 covers 16 residues. The V end lost 0 bases, the J end lost 2 bases, and 12 bases lay between the germline ends. The germline V gene encodes CDR1 MNHEY and CDR2 SVGEGT. The CDR3 here is CASSYSRAGVTDTQYF. The CDR3 DNA is TGTGCCAGCAGTTACTCGAGGGCAGGAGTCACAGATACGCAGTATTTT.

This clone was counted a few times. The J gene is TRBJ2-7, the V gene TRBV5-1; 9 nucleotides align to TRBD2. The ends lost 3 bases at V and 2 bases at J; junction bases unmatched: 6. There are 15 residues in the CDR3. CDR1 and CDR2 from the germline V gene are SGHRS and YFSETQ. CDR3 amino acids: CASSWGLAKPYEQYV. The DNA for the CDR3 is TGCGCCAGCAGCTGGGGACTAGCTAAGCCCTACGAGCAGTACGTC.

The chain links TRBV7-2 to TRBJ2-2, with 11 bases matching TRBD2. The germline V gene encodes CDR1 SGHTA and CDR2 FQGNSA. Trimming cost V 1 base and J 4 bases; bases outside gene matches: 8. The CDR3 extends over 18 amino acids. The CDR3 nucleotides read TGTGCCAGCAGCTTAGTGGTTGCTAGCGGGGGGTTCACCGGGGAGCTGTTTTTT. It is translated as CASSLVVASGGFTGELFF.

V is TRBV9 and J is TRBJ2-5, with 12 bases lining up with TRBD1. J lost 6 bases, V lost 4 bases, and 7 bases had no gene match. CDR3 length equals 15 residues. Germline V CDR1 and CDR2: SGDLS, YYNGEE. CDR3 DNA sequence: TGTGCCAGCAGCACTGGGACAGGGGGCGCGAAGACCCAGTACTTC. This codes for CASSTGTGGAKTQYF. Full variable domain (missing parts from reference TRBV9 and TRBJ2-5): DSGVTQTPKHLITATGQRVTLRCSPRSGDLSVYWYQQSLDQGLQFLIQYYNGEERAKGNILERFSAQQFPDLHSELNLSSLELGDSALYFCASSTGTGGAKTQYFGPGTRLLVL.

The V call is TRBV5-1, the J call TRBJ1-1; TRBD1 is a possible D gene (6 bases). Trimming stripped 2 bases from V and 3 bases from J, with 11 bases between. The CDR3 totals 14 residues. The germline V gene encodes CDR1 SGHRS and CDR2 YFSETQ. In DNA form, the CDR3 reads TGCGCCAGCAGCTTCAGGGGATGGGACACTGAAGCTTTCTTT. Its translation is CASSFRGWDTEAFF.